Shown below are 11 T cell receptor beta chains from a single sample sequenced in a study of CD8+ T cells in alopecia areata. RNA extraction was followed by reverse transcription into cDNA, which acted as the sequencing template. The method was immunoSEQ multiplex PCR; TCRdb's version includes in-frame clones alone and lacks a portion of them. The sample consists of 150,000 to 250,000 clones, around 56% of them appearing once. Treatment defined: oral pan-JAK inhibitor, 5-10 mg twice daily. Specimen: CD4+ T cells sorted from blood, collected at week 4, from a patient treated with tofacitinib. These receptors were taken from a human donor with alopecia areata.

This clone is a singleton in its sample. This rearrangement joins TRBV4-1 to TRBJ2-7; D ambiguous. Germline-derived CDR1 and CDR2 are MGHRA and YSYEKL. The CDR3 consists of 13 residues. The V and J ends lost 3 bases and 0 bases respectively, with 6 bases between them. The CDR3 spells CASSHDGSYEQYF. Written as DNA, the CDR3 is TGCGCCAGCAGCCATGACGGCTCCTACGAGCAGTACTTC.

The CDR3 loop reads CAWSVITGERYTF. CDR3 coding DNA: TGTGCCTGGAGTGTAATCACAGGGGAGCGCTACACCTTC. The chain joins TRBV30 to TRBJ1-2; 7 nucleotides agree with TRBD1. CDR1 GTSNPN and CDR2 SVGIG come from the germline V gene (reference sequence). The length of the CDR3 is 13 residues. Unmatched junction bases numbered 7, after V lost 0 bases and J lost 9 bases. Full variable domain (rest looked up from reference TRBV30 and TRBJ1-2): SQTIHQWPATLVQPVGSPLSLECTVEGTSNPNLYWYRQAAGRGLQLLFYSVGIGQISSEVPQNLSASRPQDRQFILSSKKLLLSDSGFYLCAWSVITGERYTFGSGTRLTVV.

This clone was observed a single time. This chain joins TRBV4-1 and TRBJ1-4, with 9 bases matching TRBD1. CDR1 and CDR2 from the germline V gene are MGHRA and YSYEKL. There are 15 residues in the CDR3. Unmatched junction bases numbered 4, after V lost 4 bases and J lost 4 bases. The CDR3 DNA sequence: TGCGCCAGCAGCCCCCGACAGGGGGTTAATGAAAAACTGTTTTTT. Translated, it gives CASSPRQGVNEKLFF.

This clone was detected once. The chain carries TRBV6-6 and TRBJ1-1, with D possibly matching TRBD1 (5 bases). The V end was cut by 6 bases, the J end by 1 base, with 18 bases between. The CDR3 covers 16 residues. The germline CDR1 and CDR2 sequences are MNHNY and SVGAGI (reference sequence). CDR3: CASSKPGPHTNTEAFF. In nucleotides, the CDR3 is TGTGCCAGCAGCAAACCAGGGCCCCATACGAACACTGAAGCTTTCTTT.

The V gene is TRBV30, the J gene TRBJ2-4; TRBD2 matches at 8 bases. This CDR3 region has 14 residues. Germline V lookup: CDR1 GTSNPN, CDR2 SVGIG (reference sequence). The V and J ends lost 4 bases and 8 bases, in that order; junction bases with no gene match: 10. The DNA of the CDR3 is TGTGCCTGGACTAGGACTAGCCTAAGGGACATTCAGTACTTC. This translates into CAWTRTSLRDIQYF.

The chain links TRBV6-6 to TRBJ2-7; D perhaps matches TRBD1 (6 bases). With 6 bases removed from V and 1 base from J, the gap between germline ends came to 13 bases. CDR3 length equals 14 residues. From germline, CDR1 is MNHNY and CDR2 SVGAGI (reference sequence). CDR3 region: CASRQGVGSYEQYF. The CDR3 DNA reads TGTGCCAGCAGACAGGGAGTTGGATCCTACGAGCAGTACTTC.

This clone was recorded once. The chain employs TRBV4-2 and TRBJ1-5; TRBD1 aligns across 8 bases. V was pared by 4 bases and J by 0 bases, with 11 bases of the junction left unmatched. Germline loops: CDR1 LGHNA, CDR2 YNFKEQ. CDR3 size: 18 residues. The CDR3 nucleotides read TGTGCCAGCAGCCCTACCCGGACAGGGATATATAGCAATCAGCCCCAGCATTTT. It specifies CASSPTRTGIYSNQPQHF.

The chain is built from TRBV10-3 and TRBJ2-5; TRBD1 matches 9 bases. Germline CDR1 is ENHRY and CDR2 is SYGVKD. The CDR3 runs 13 residues. Trimming at V came to 11 bases and at J to 3 bases, leaving 7 bases not matched to a gene. CDR3 residues: CAVGQGDEETQYF. The CDR3 DNA reads as TGTGCCGTGGGACAGGGAGACGAAGAGACCCAGTACTTC.

This clone turned up a few times. The chain employs TRBV29-1 and TRBJ2-3; D not certain. The CDR3 covers 15 residues. CDR1 is SQVTM, CDR2 ANQGSEA, per germline. V lost 4 bases to trimming and J lost 3 bases, with 17 bases between them. The chain's CDR3 is CSVANSEIGTDTQYF. DNA for the CDR3: TGCAGCGTTGCCAATTCTGAGATCGGGACAGATACGCAGTATTTT.

The sample holds a few counts of this clone. The rearrangement links TRBV7-2 to TRBJ1-2; perhaps TRBD1 as D (6 bases). The CDR3 runs to 15 residues. Germline V gene sequence: CDR1 SGHTA, CDR2 FQGNSA. Trimming shortened V by 4 bases and J by 6 bases, and 18 bases separated the two germline ends. The CDR3 DNA reads TGTGCCAGCAGCTCCCTCGTACAGGGTGCCCATGGCTACACCTTC. Its translation: CASSSLVQGAHGYTF.

This clone occurred a few times. The gene calls are TRBV5-1 and TRBJ2-2, with D possibly being TRBD1 or TRBD2 (5 bases each). This CDR3 spans 16 amino acids. Germline lookup yields CDR1 SGHRS and CDR2 YFSETQ. V shed 0 bases and J shed 4 bases, with 13 bases lying between them. The CDR3, as DNA: TGCGCCAGCAGCTTGGTGCTGGGGGAAGGCACCGGGGAGCTGTTTTTT. Its translation is CASSLVLGEGTGELFF.